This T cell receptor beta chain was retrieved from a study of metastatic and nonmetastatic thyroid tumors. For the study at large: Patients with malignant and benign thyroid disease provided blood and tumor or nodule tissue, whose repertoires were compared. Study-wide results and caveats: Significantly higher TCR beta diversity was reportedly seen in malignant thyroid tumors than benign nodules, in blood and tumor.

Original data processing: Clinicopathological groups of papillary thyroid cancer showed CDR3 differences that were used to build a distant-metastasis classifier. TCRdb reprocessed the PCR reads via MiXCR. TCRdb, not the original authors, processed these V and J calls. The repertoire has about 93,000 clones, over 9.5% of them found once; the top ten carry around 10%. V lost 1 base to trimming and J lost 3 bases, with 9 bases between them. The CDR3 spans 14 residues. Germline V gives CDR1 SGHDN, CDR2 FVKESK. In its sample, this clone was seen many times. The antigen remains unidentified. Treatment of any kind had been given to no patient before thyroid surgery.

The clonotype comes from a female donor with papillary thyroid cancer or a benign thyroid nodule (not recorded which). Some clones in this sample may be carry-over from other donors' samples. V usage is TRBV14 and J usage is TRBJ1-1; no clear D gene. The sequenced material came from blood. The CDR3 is CASSQVLGHTEAFF. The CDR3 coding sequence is TGTGCCAGCAGCCAAGTTCTAGGGCACACTGAAGCTTTCTTT.